The 28 T cell receptor beta chains below were found in one sample sequenced in a study of response to subunit inactivated influenza vaccine. TCRdb fed the RT-PCR reads into MiXCR, producing one record per CDR3 protein. Of 540,000 or so distinct CDR3 sequences listed, 10% to 15% were seen once; the top ten hold around 13%. The input for sequencing was PBMCs from blood, taken roughly 47 days after vaccination. All receptors come from a man aged 50 to 59 who received an inactivated influenza vaccine.

CDR3 in DNA: TGTGCCACCAGTGATTCGAACAGGGTATCTGGGGCCAACGTCCTGACTTTC. Its translation is CATSDSNRVSGANVLTF. This chain uses TRBV24-1 with TRBJ2-6, with D possibly TRBD1 on 6 matching bases. Trimming stripped 2 bases from V and 1 base from J, with 11 bases between. The germline gives CDR1 KGHDR, CDR2 SFDVKD. This CDR3 spans 17 amino acids.

This chain links TRBV5-1 with TRBJ2-1; 11 bases are shared with TRBD2. CDR3 length equals 16 residues. The ends lost 0 bases at V and 6 bases at J; junction bases unmatched: 5. Germline CDR1 reads SGHRS; CDR2 reads YFSETQ. The CDR3 nucleotides are TGCGCCAGCAGCTTGGCCGGGACTAGCGGCCCCAATGAGCAGTTCTTC. Protein: CASSLAGTSGPNEQFF.

About this clonotype: Relative to the germline gene, one junction end is altered; a read error may explain this. The V and J genes are TRBV10-3 and TRBJ2-7; 10 bases agree with TRBD2. Germline V gene lookup returns CDR1 ENHRY and CDR2 SYGVKD. The CDR3 covers 17 residues. For the CDR3, the DNA is TGTGCCGTCAGGGGGTCCGGGACTAGCGCGGGGAATTACGAGCAGTACTTC. Residues: CAVRGSGTSAGNYEQYF.

Many counts were recorded for this clonotype. The chain recombines TRBV5-1 with TRBJ2-1; D is ambiguous. Germline CDR1 SGHRS, CDR2 YFSETQ. There are 13 residues in the CDR3. V was clipped by 0 bases and J by 6 bases, with 7 bases between them. The CDR3 spells CASSLGGVNEQFF. The CDR3 bases are TGCGCCAGCAGCTTGGGTGGGGTCAATGAGCAGTTCTTC.

This clonotype occurred a few times. The V call is TRBV6-4, the J call TRBJ2-7, with TRBD2 matching over 13 bases. Germline assignment: CDR1 MRHNA and CDR2 SNTAGT. V dropped 6 bases and J dropped 0; count of bases not matched to a gene: 14. The CDR3 is 19 residues long. The CDR3 spells CASSRLRTGTSGNSYEQYF. The CDR3 region has the DNA TGTGCCAGCAGCCGACTCCGGACAGGGACTAGCGGGAACTCCTACGAGCAGTACTTC.

In this sample, this clonotype turned up a few times. V usage is TRBV6-5 and J usage is TRBJ2-7; the D call may be TRBD1 or TRBD2 (5 bases each). The length of the CDR3 is 15 residues. The V gene lost 2 bases and the J gene lost 6 bases, with 17 bases spanning the gap. Germline V CDR1 and CDR2: MNHEY, SVGAGI. CDR3 in amino acids: CASSYGRSLGAEQYF. The CDR3 nucleotides are TGTGCCAGCAGTTACGGGAGATCCCTTGGGGCCGAGCAGTACTTC.

Only a few counts were recorded for this clonotype. The rearrangement joins TRBV12-3 or TRBV12-4 to TRBJ1-2, with D possibly TRBD1 on 5 matching bases. Trimming cost V 5 bases and J 4 bases, with 17 bases left between them. The CDR3 is 15 amino acids. The CDR3, as DNA: TGTGCCAGCAGTCAGGGACCGCCGCCGCCCTATGGCTACACCTTC. This codes for CASSQGPPPPYGYTF.

The CDR3 reads CASSLTATGAQNTEAFF. CDR3 DNA sequence: TGTGCCAGCAGTTTAACCGCGACAGGGGCCCAGAACACTGAAGCTTTCTTT. The genes are TRBV12-3 or TRBV12-4 and TRBJ1-1, with 8 bases lining up with TRBD1. The V gene end was trimmed by 2 bases and the J gene end by 1 base; junction bases not matched to a gene: 9. The length of the CDR3 is 17 residues.

This clonotype was counted many times. This sequence joins TRBV15 and TRBJ2-1, with D perhaps matching TRBD1 (5 bases). Germline loops: CDR1 LNHNV, CDR2 YYDKDF (reference sequence). This CDR3 is 14 amino acids long. Trimming took 5 bases from V and 4 from J, leaving 12 bases between them. DNA for the CDR3: TGTGCCACCAGCCACAGTAACAGGTACAATGAGCAGTTCTTC. Protein product: CATSHSNRYNEQFF.

The table lists this clonotype with a few counts. This chain uses TRBV29-1 with TRBJ2-3; D is perhaps TRBD1 (6 bases). Germline assignment: CDR1 SQVTM and CDR2 ANQGSEA. This CDR3 contains 12 residues. V was trimmed by 4 bases and J by 6 bases, leaving 11 bases between them. CDR3 nucleotide sequence: TGCAGCGTTGGAACAGGGCGGGATACGCAGTATTTT. Amino acids: CSVGTGRDTQYF.

The chain is built from TRBV7-2 and TRBJ2-7, with 10 bases aligning to TRBD1. Germline V gene data show CDR1 as SGHTA and CDR2 as FQGNSA. The CDR3 has 14 residues. V shed 3 bases and J 5 bases; nucleotides not matched to a gene: 4. CDR3 protein: CASSLPGQGNEQYF. The CDR3 DNA follows: TGTGCCAGCAGCTTGCCGGGACAGGGGAACGAGCAGTACTTC.

This clonotype was observed at least ten times. CDR3 sequence (DNA): TGCGCCAGCAGCTTGGGAGCAGGGGGCCCTTACGAGCAGTACTTC. Translation: CASSLGAGGPYEQYF. The rearrangement joins TRBV5-1 to TRBJ2-7; TRBD1 matches at 8 bases. With V trimmed by 0 bases and J by 4 bases, 6 bases remained unmatched. Germline CDR1 reads SGHRS; CDR2 reads YFSETQ. This CDR3 region has 15 residues.

As regards this clonotype: A much larger clone differs by one base, so this may be a read error. The CDR3 region has the DNA TGTGCCAACAGCTTAGCCCGCTACAATGAGCAGTTCTTC. As protein: CANSLARYNEQFF. The chain employs TRBV7-2 and TRBJ2-1; D uncertain. Germline V CDR1 and CDR2: SGHTA, FQGNSA. The CDR3 loop spans 13 amino acids.

The chain carries TRBV12-3 or TRBV12-4 and TRBJ2-3, with 8 positions matching TRBD2. This CDR3 is built from 16 residues. V lost 2 bases and J lost 3; bases outside the gene matches: 7. The CDR3 region has the DNA TGTGCCAGCAGTTTATCCTCGGGAGGGCCAACAGATACGCAGTATTTT. Protein product: CASSLSSGGPTDTQYF.

V and J are TRBV29-1 and TRBJ2-1; the D is unclear. From germline, CDR1 is SQVTM and CDR2 ANQGSEA. This CDR3 is built from 15 residues. Trimming removed 0 bases from V and 8 bases from J, with 17 bases in between. The chain's CDR3 is CSVEDPDRSADEQFF. The CDR3 DNA reads TGCAGCGTTGAAGATCCAGATAGATCGGCGGATGAGCAGTTCTTC.

This rearrangement joins TRBV4-3 to TRBJ2-6; 7 nucleotides agree with TRBD1. This CDR3 region has 17 residues. J gave up 4 bases and V 4 bases, and 10 bases lay outside the gene matches. Per germline, CDR1 LGHNA and CDR2 YSLEER. The CDR3, as DNA: TGCGCCAGCAGCCCGTCATACCAGACAGGGGGGGCCAACGTCCTGACTTTC. This sequence encodes CASSPSYQTGGANVLTF.

This clonotype was seen only a few times. The rearrangement links TRBV7-2 to TRBJ2-5; D possibly uses TRBD1 or TRBD2 (6 bases each). CDR3 length equals 16 residues. V shed 2 bases and J shed 2 bases, with 15 bases lying between them. CDR1 is SGHTA, CDR2 FQGNSA, per germline. CDR3 amino acids: CASSLRGTSKQETQYF. The CDR3 region has the DNA TGTGCCAGCAGCTTACGCGGGACATCGAAACAAGAGACCCAGTACTTC.

This clonotype has a count of ten or more. The chain links TRBV5-1 to TRBJ2-2; TRBD1 agrees at 10 bases. V was clipped by 0 bases and J by 4 bases; unmatched bases: 3. Germline CDR1 SGHRS, CDR2 YFSETQ. This CDR3 region has 16 residues. CDR3 DNA sequence: TGCGCCAGCAGCTTGGGACAGGGGGCGCTCACCGGGGAGCTGTTTTTT. Translated: CASSLGQGALTGELFF.

The chain carries TRBV20-1 and TRBJ2-1; 9 bases line up with TRBD2. Germline V gene data show CDR1 as DFQATT and CDR2 as SNEGSKA (reference sequence). The CDR3 contains 14 residues. V lost 2 bases, J lost 5 bases, and 4 bases stayed unmatched. CDR3 nucleotides: TGCAGTGCTAGACGGCGGGAGGGCCACAATGAGCAGTTCTTC. Translated, it gives CSARRREGHNEQFF.

The chain couples TRBV5-1 to TRBJ2-2; 8 bases agree with TRBD1. CDR3 size: 15 residues. Germline loops: CDR1 SGHRS, CDR2 YFSETQ. After removal of 4 bases from V and 7 bases from J, the junction contained 9 bases not matched to a gene. The CDR3 DNA is TGCGCCAGCAGCGAACGGACAGGGACGGGCGGGGAGCTGTTTTTT. It specifies CASSERTGTGGELFF.

The rearrangement links TRBV12-3 or TRBV12-4 to TRBJ1-3, with TRBD1 as a possible D gene (6 bases). The ends were cut back, 11 bases at V and 4 bases at J, with 15 bases in the middle. This CDR3 has 13 amino acids. The CDR3 DNA follows: TGTGCCGTTACGAGCACAGGGGGAAACACCATATATTTT. It translates to CAVTSTGGNTIYF.

The table lists this clonotype with a few counts. The J gene is TRBJ2-7, the V gene TRBV12-3 or TRBV12-4; 9 bases agree with TRBD1. The ends lost 8 bases at V and 5 bases at J; junction bases unmatched: 13. This CDR3 comprises 15 residues. The CDR3 protein is CASATRDRAENEQYF. In DNA, the CDR3 is TGTGCCAGCGCCACCCGGGACAGGGCAGAGAACGAGCAGTACTTC.

The chain couples TRBV6-1 to TRBJ1-3, with D possibly being TRBD1 (6 bases). This CDR3 is 14 amino acids long. V was clipped by 5 bases and J by 4 bases, with 12 bases between them. Germline V gene data show CDR1 as MNHNS and CDR2 as SASEGT. CDR3 in DNA: TGTGCCAGCAGTAGTCAGGGGTCCGGAAACACCATATATTTT. Amino acids: CASSSQGSGNTIYF.

The gene calls are TRBV20-1 and TRBJ2-2, with a possible D match to TRBD1 (6 bases). Looked up from germline, CDR1 is DFQATT and CDR2 is SNEGSKA (reference sequence). V lost 2 bases to trimming and J lost 2 bases, with 9 bases between them. The CDR3 covers 14 residues. As DNA, the CDR3 is TGCAGTGCTAGACCACAGGGAAACACCGGGGAGCTGTTTTTT. It yields the protein CSARPQGNTGELFF.

This clonotype was seen ten or more times. The chain joins TRBV5-5 to TRBJ1-1; D gene unclear. CDR1 is SGHKS, CDR2 YYEKEE, per germline (reference sequence). V lost 6 bases and J 1 base, leaving 13 bases between the germline ends. CDR3 size: 14 residues. CDR3 region: CASTSAPENTEAFF. In DNA form, the CDR3 reads TGTGCCAGCACCTCGGCCCCAGAGAACACTGAAGCTTTCTTT.

In its sample, this clonotype was seen a few times. The genes are TRBV6-2 or TRBV6-3 and TRBJ2-1; the match to TRBD2 covers 13 bases. The CDR3 runs to 20 residues. V lost 7 bases and J lost 5; bases outside the gene matches: 20. Germline CDR1 MNHEY, CDR2 SVGEGT. The CDR3 coding sequence is TGTGCCAGCACCAACCTTAAGGGACTAGCGGGGTATTTCGCGGACAATGAGCAGTTCTTC. It codes for CASTNLKGLAGYFADNEQFF.

This clonotype has a handful of counts. The chain joins TRBV25-1 to TRBJ2-2, with 14 bases aligning to TRBD2. The junction had 8 bases not matched to a gene; V was cut back by 3 bases and J by 2 bases. The germline CDR1 and CDR2 sequences are MGHDK and SYGVNS. The CDR3 length is 19 residues. CDR3 sequence reads: CASSDPGLAGVPNTGELFF. DNA for the CDR3: TGTGCCAGCAGTGATCCGGGACTAGCGGGAGTCCCCAACACCGGGGAGCTGTTTTTT.

The CDR3 sequence is CSARFGQGSQETQYF. CDR3 nucleotide sequence: TGCAGTGCTAGATTTGGTCAGGGAAGTCAAGAGACCCAGTACTTC. V gene TRBV20-1 combines with J gene TRBJ2-5, with D tentatively TRBD1 (5 bases). Trimming removed 2 bases at V and 2 bases at J, with 15 bases between. Germline V gives CDR1 DFQATT, CDR2 SNEGSKA (reference sequence). The CDR3 runs to 15 residues.